This T cell receptor beta chain was sequenced for a study of response to subunit inactivated influenza vaccine. Turning to this clonotype: Its matching antigen is unknown.

The J segment lost 2 bases and the V segment lost 8 bases, leaving 5 bases of the junction unmatched. The CDR3 contains 14 residues. Germline V gives CDR1 MNHNS, CDR2 SASEGT. One entry per CDR3 protein, called by TCRdb with MiXCR from the RT-PCR reads. The data contain 540,000 or so distinct CDR3 sequences, 13% of them singletons. Study-wide results and caveats: It was suggested by the authors that few new T cells are recruited by each seasonal influenza vaccination.

V usage is TRBV6-1 and J usage is TRBJ2-7; TRBD1 aligns across 11 bases. Here the sequenced sample was PBMCs from blood, taken more than 35 days after vaccination. The receptor was derived from a man aged 45-65 years who received an inactivated influenza vaccine. CDR3: CASQGQGGTYEQYF. CDR3 nucleotides: TGTGCCAGCCAGGGACAGGGGGGAACCTACGAGCAGTACTTC.